This T cell receptor beta chain derives from a study of T cell repertoires in cytomegalovirus infection. Study in general: Through public TCR beta signatures, both CMV infection and matching HLA type were indicated.

Findings of the study overall: Across the ex vivo response, the dominant clonotypes were HLA-C-restricted CMV-specific TCR beta clonotypes. Cumulative frequency (of public TCR beta family members) identified carriers of CMV plus the relevant HLA.

Remarks on this clonotype: The antigen is not known.

The CDR3 runs 18 residues. The J segment lost 8 bases and the V segment lost 1 base, leaving 14 bases of the junction unmatched. Germline V gene data show CDR1 as SGHDN and CDR2 as FVKESK. TCRdb reprocessed the reads with MiXCR, giving one entry per CDR3 protein. The sample lists approximately 250,000 distinct CDR3 sequences; approximately 13% were seen once. The sample comprised PBMCs. The clonotype originates from a human donor in good health (CMV status not recorded). Some clones in this sample may be carry-over from other donors' samples. J is TRBJ2-3 and V is TRBV14, with 11 bases lining up with TRBD2. CDR3 nucleotide sequence: TGTGCCAGCAGCCAAGGAACTCGACTAGCGGGACCACGCGCTACGCAGTATTTT. It translates to CASSQGTRLAGPRATQYF. The full variable domain, its missing parts supplied by reference TRBV14 and TRBJ2-3, is EAGVTQFPSHSVIEKGQTVTLRCDPISGHDNLYWYRRVMGKEIKFLLHFVKESKQDESGMPNNRFLAERTGGTYSTLKVQPAELEDSGVYFCASSQGTRLAGPRATQYFGPGTRLTVL.